Below, 8 T cell receptor beta chains from the same sample are listed, as sequenced in a study of radiation and T cells in renal cell carcinoma. Sequencing used immunoSEQ multiplex PCR; TCRdb keeps in-frame clones, though not all of them. This sample carries around 94,000 clones, approximately 86% of them seen once, and the ten largest clones take approximately 8%. As for time point: baseline pretreatment blood. Treatment given: 15 Gy SBRT to primary tumor, nephrectomy 4 weeks later. The starting material was blood, obtained from a patient whose treatment included radiotherapy and nephrectomy. The receptors were sampled from a man aged 45-65 years with renal cell carcinoma.

The chain joins TRBV5-1 to TRBJ1-2; D possibly corresponds to TRBD1 (6 bases). Trimming stripped 6 bases from V and 7 bases from J, with 19 bases between. CDR1 and CDR2 (germline): SGHRS, YFSETQ. The CDR3 has 14 amino acids. The CDR3 here is CASTPSGGVTGYTF. The CDR3 nucleotides are TGCGCCAGCACCCCCTCGGGGGGCGTCACTGGCTACACCTTC. Looking up the rest from reference TRBV5-1 and TRBJ1-2 gives the full variable domain: KAGVTQTPRYLIKTRGQQVTLSCSPISGHRSVSWYQQTPGQGLQFLFEYFSETQRNKGNFPGRFSGRQFSNSRSEMNVSTLELGDSALYLCASTPSGGVTGYTFGSGTRLTVV.

V usage is TRBV18 and J usage is TRBJ1-1; 7 bases align to TRBD1. V was pared by 3 bases and J by 4 bases, with 17 bases of the junction left unmatched. The CDR3 is made up of 18 amino acids. Germline V gene lookup returns CDR1 KGHSH and CDR2 LQKENI. The CDR3 is CASSPEAKTGNFGTEAFF. CDR3 DNA: TGTGCCAGCTCACCGGAGGCTAAGACAGGGAATTTCGGCACTGAAGCTTTCTTT.

The rearrangement uses TRBV6-5 and TRBJ2-5; 8 nucleotides match TRBD2. The J call may be faulty, since TRBJ2-7 better matches the DNA end. The CDR3 runs to 16 residues. Germline loops: CDR1 MNHEY, CDR2 SVGAGI. CDR3 protein: CASSYGAGGLGYEQYF. In DNA, the CDR3 is TGTGCCAGCAGTTACGGGGCGGGAGGTCTGGGCTACGAGCAGTACTTC.

The chain joins TRBV27 to TRBJ1-1, with D perhaps TRBD1 (5 bases). The CDR3 covers 11 residues. CDR1 is MNHEY and CDR2 is SMNVEV in the germline V gene (reference sequence). The germline V and J ends were trimmed by 5 bases and 7 bases, with 8 bases remaining between them. This CDR3 reads CASSHGGEAFF. CDR3 coding DNA: TGTGCCAGCAGTCATGGGGGTGAAGCTTTCTTT.

The rearrangement uses TRBV27 and TRBJ1-1, with D uncertain. The CDR3 extends over 13 amino acids. Trimming left V 3 bases short and J 3 bases short, with 8 bases between. The V gene's germline CDR1 is MNHEY and CDR2 SMNVEV (reference sequence). CDR3 residues: CASSFDLDTEAFF. For the CDR3, the DNA is TGTGCCAGCAGTTTCGATTTGGACACTGAAGCTTTCTTT.

The chain recombines TRBV7-9 with TRBJ1-1, with a weak D call TRBD1 (5 bases). The CDR3 length is 12 residues. Between the trimmed V and J ends, which lost 3 bases and 8 bases, there was a span of 10 bases. Germline V gene sequence: CDR1 SEHNR, CDR2 FQNEAQ (reference sequence). CDR3 DNA: TGTGCCAGCAGCTTTCCGGACAAGGAAGCTTTCTTT. Amino acids: CASSFPDKEAFF.

V usage is TRBV13 and J usage is TRBJ2-7, with D maybe TRBD1 (6 bases). Germline V gene sequence: CDR1 PRHDT, CDR2 FYEKMQ (reference sequence). This CDR3 region has 14 residues. The V end lost 1 base, the J end lost 7 bases, and 14 bases lay between the germline ends. DNA of the CDR3: TGTGCCAGCAGCTTAGCAGGGGAGAATGTAGAGCAGTACTTC. It specifies CASSLAGENVEQYF.

The chain employs TRBV5-1 and TRBJ2-7, with D tentatively TRBD2 (6 bases). V lost 4 bases and J lost 4, with 18 bases in between. The CDR3 is 15 amino acids. Germline V gene data show CDR1 as SGHRS and CDR2 as YFSETQ. CDR3 sequence (DNA): TGCGCCAGCAGCGTGGGACTGAGGTCGTTTTACGAGCAGTACTTC. This translates into CASSVGLRSFYEQYF.